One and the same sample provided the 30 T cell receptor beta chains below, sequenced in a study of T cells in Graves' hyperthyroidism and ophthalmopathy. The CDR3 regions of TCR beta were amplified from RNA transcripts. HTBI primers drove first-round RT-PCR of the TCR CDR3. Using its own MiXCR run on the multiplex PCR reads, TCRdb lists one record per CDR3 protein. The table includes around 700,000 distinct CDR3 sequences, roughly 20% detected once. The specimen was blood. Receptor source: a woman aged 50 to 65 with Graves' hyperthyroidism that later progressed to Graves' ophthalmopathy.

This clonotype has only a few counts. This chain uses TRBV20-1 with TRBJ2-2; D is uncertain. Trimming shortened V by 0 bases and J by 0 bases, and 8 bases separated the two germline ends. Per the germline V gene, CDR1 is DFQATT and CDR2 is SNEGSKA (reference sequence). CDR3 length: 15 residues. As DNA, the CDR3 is TGCAGTGCTAGAGATCGGAAGGCGAACACCGGGGAGCTGTTTTTT. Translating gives CSARDRKANTGELFF.

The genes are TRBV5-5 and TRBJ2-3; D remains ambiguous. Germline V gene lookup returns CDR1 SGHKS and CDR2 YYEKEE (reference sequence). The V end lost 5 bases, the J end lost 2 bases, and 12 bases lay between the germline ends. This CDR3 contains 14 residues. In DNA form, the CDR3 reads TGTGCCAGCAGGAGTCAGTCTCTCACAGATACGCAGTATTTT. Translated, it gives CASRSQSLTDTQYF.

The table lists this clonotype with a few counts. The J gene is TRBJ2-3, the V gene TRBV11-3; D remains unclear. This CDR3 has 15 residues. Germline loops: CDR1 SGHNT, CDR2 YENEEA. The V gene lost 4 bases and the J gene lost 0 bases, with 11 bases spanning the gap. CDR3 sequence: CASSSGGTSTDTQYF. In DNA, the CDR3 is TGTGCCAGCAGCTCCGGCGGAACTAGCACAGATACGCAGTATTTT.

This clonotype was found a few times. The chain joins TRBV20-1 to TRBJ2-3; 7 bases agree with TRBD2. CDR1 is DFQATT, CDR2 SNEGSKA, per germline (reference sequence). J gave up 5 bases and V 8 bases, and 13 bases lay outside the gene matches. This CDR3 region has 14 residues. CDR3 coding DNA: TGCAGTCCGACGGAGCGGGGCCCGGTAGATACGCAGTATTTT. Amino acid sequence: CSPTERGPVDTQYF.

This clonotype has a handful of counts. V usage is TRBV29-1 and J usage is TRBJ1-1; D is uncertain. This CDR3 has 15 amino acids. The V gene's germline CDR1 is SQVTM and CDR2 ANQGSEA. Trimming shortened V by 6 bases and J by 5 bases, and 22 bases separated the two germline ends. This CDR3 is CSVRPRTHGRTEAFF. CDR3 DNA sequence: TGCAGCGTAAGACCCCGTACCCATGGTAGAACTGAAGCTTTCTTT.

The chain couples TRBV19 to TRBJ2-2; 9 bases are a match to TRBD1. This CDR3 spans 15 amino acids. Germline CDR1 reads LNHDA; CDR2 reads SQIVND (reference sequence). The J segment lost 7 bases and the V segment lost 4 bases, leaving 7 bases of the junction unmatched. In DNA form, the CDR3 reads TGTGCCAGTAGTACAGGGACAGGGCGAGGCGGGGAGCTGTTTTTT. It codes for CASSTGTGRGGELFF.

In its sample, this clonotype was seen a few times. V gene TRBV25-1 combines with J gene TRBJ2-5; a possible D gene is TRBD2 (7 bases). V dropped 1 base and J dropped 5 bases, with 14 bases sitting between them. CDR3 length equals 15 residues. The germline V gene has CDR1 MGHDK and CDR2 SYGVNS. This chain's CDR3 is CASSEFLGGRETQYF. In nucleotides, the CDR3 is TGTGCCAGCAGTGAATTCTTGGGGGGGCGGGAGACCCAGTACTTC.

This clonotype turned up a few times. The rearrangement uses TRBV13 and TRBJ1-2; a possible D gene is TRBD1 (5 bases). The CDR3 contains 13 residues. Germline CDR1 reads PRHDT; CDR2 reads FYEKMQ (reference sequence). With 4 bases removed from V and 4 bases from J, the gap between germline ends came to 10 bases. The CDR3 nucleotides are TGTGCCAGCAGCTCCTTCGGGGCCTATGGCTACACCTTC. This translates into CASSSFGAYGYTF.

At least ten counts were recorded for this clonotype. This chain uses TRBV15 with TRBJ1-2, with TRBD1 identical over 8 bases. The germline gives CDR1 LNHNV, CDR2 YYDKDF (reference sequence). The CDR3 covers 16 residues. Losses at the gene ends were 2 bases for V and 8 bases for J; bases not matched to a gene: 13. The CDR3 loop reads CATSRYLMDRDDGYTF. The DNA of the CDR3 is TGTGCCACCAGCAGATACCTAATGGACAGGGACGACGGCTACACCTTC.

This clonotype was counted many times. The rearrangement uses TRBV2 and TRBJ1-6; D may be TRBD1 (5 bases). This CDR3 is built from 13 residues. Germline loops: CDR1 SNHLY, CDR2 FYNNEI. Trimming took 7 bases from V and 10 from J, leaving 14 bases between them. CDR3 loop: CASNRDGESPLHF. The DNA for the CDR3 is TGTGCCAGCAACCGGGACGGGGAATCACCCCTCCACTTT.

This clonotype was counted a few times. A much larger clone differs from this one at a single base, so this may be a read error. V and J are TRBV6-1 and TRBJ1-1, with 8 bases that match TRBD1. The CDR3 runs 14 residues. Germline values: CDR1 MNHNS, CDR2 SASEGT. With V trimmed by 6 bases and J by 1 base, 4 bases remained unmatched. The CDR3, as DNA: TGTGCCAGCAGGGGAGACAGGGGGAACACTGAAGCTTTCTTT. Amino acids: CASRGDRGNTEAFF.

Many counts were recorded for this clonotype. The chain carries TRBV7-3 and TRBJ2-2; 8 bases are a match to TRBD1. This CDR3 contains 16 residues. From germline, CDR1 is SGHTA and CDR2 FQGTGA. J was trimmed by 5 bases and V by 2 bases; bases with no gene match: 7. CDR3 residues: CASSLDRGVKTGELFF. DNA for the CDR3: TGTGCCAGCAGCTTAGACAGGGGAGTTAAGACCGGGGAGCTGTTTTTT.

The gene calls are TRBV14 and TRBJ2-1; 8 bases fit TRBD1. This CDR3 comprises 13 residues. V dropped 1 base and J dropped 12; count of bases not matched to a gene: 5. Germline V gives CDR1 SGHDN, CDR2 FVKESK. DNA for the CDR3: TGTGCCAGCAGCCAAGCTAGCGACAGGGGGCAGTTCTTC. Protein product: CASSQASDRGQFF.

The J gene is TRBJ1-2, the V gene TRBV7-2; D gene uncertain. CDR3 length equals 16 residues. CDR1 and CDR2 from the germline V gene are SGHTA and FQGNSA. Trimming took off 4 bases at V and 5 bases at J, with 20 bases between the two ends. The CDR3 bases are TGTGCCAGCAGCTCTACCCTAGAGGACGGGTTTTATGGCTACACCTTC. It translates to CASSSTLEDGFYGYTF.

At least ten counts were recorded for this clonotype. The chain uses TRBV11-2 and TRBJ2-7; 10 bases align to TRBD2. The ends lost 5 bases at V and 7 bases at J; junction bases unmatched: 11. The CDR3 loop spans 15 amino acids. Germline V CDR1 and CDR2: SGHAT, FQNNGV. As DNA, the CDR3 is TGTGCCAGCAGCATCCCAGGAGCGGGGGGGCGTGAGCAGTACTTC. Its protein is CASSIPGAGGREQYF.

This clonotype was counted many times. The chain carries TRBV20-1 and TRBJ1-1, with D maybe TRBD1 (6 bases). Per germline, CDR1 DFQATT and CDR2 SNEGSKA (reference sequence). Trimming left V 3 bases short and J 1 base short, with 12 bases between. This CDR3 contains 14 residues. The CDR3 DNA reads TGCAGTGCTAGTGGACAGCTAGCGAACACTGAAGCTTTCTTT. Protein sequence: CSASGQLANTEAFF.

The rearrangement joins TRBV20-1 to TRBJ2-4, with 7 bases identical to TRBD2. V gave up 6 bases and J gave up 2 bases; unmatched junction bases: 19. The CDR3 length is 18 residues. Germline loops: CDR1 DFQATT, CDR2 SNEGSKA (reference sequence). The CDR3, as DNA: TGCAGTGCAACTCAGGGAGGGTTGGGTCTCCTAACCAAAAACATTCAGTACTTC. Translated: CSATQGGLGLLTKNIQYF.

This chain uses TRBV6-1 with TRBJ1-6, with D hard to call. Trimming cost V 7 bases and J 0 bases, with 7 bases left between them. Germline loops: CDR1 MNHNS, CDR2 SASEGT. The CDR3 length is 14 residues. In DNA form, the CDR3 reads TGTGCCAGCACCCTAGACTCCTATAATTCACCCCTCCACTTT. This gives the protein CASTLDSYNSPLHF.

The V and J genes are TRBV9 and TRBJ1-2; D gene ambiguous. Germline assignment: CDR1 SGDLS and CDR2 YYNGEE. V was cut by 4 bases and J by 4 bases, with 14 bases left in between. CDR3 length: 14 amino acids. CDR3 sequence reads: CASSPEQISYGYTF. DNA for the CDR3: TGTGCCAGCAGCCCAGAGCAGATTAGCTATGGCTACACCTTC. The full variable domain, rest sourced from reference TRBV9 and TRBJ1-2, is DSGVTQTPKHLITATGQRVTLRCSPRSGDLSVYWYQQSLDQGLQFLIQYYNGEERAKGNILERFSAQQFPDLHSELNLSSLELGDSALYFCASSPEQISYGYTFGSGTRLTVV.

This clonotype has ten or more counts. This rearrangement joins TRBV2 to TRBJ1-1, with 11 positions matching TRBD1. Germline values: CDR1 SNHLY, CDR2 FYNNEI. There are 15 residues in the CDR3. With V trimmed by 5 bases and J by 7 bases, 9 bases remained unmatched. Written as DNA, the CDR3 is TGTGCCAGCAGTACCCGGACAGGGGGCCCCTTTGAAGCTTTCTTT. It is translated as CASSTRTGGPFEAFF.

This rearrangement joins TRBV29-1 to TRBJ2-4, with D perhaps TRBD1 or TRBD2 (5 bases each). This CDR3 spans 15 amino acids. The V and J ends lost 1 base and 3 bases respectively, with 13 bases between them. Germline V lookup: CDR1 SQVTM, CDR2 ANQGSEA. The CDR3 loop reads CSVEGGLFNKNIQYF. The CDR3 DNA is TGCAGCGTTGAAGGGGGGTTGTTTAACAAAAACATTCAGTACTTC.

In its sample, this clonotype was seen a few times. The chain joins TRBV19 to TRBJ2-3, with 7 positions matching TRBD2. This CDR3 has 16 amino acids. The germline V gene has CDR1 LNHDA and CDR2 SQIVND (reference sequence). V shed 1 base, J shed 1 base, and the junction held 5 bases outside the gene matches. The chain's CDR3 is CASSIGTSAGTDTQYF. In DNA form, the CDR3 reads TGTGCCAGTAGTATAGGAACTAGCGCTGGCACAGATACGCAGTATTTT. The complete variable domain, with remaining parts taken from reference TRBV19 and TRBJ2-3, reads DGGITQSPKYLFRKEGQNVTLSCEQNLNHDAMYWYRQDPGQGLRLIYYSQIVNDFQKGDIAEGYSVSREKKESFPLTVTSAQKNPTAFYLCASSIGTSAGTDTQYFGPGTRLTVL.

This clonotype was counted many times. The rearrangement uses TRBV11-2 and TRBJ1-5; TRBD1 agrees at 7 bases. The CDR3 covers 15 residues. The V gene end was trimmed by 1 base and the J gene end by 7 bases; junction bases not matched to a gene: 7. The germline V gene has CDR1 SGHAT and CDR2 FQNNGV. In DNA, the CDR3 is TGTGCCAGCAGCTTAGGAGGACAGGACTGGCAGCCCCAGCATTTT. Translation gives CASSLGGQDWQPQHF.

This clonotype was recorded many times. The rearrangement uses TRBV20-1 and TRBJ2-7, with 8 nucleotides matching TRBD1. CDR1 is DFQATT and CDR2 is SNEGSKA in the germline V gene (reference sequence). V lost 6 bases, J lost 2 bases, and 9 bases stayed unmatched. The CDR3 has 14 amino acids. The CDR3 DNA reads TGCAGTGCAAAGGGACAGGAACCTACCTACGAGCAGTACTTC. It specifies CSAKGQEPTYEQYF.

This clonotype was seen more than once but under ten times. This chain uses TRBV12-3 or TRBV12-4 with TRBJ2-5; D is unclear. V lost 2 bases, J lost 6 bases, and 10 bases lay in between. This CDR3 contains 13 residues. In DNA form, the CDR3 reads TGTGCCAGCAGTTTAACCCTAGGACAGACCCAGTACTTC. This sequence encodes CASSLTLGQTQYF.

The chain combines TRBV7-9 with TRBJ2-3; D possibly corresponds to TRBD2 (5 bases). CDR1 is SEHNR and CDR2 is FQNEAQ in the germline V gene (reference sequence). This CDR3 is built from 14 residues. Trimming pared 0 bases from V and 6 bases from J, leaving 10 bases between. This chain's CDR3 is CASSLASDLDTQYF. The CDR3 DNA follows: TGTGCCAGCAGCTTAGCGTCGGACTTGGATACGCAGTATTTT.

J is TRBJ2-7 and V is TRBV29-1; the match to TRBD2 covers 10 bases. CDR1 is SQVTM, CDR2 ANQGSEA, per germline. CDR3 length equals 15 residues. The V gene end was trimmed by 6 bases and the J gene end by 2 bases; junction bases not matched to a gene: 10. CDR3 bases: TGCAGCGTCAACCCGAGCGGGGGGGAAGCCTACGAGCAGTACTTC. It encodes CSVNPSGGEAYEQYF.

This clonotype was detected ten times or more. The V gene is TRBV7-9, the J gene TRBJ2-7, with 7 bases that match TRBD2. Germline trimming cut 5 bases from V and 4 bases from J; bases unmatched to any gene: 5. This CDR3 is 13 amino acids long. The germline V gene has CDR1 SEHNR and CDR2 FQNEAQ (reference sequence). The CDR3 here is CASSRDGGYEQYF. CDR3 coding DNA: TGTGCCAGCAGCCGGGACGGGGGGTACGAGCAGTACTTC. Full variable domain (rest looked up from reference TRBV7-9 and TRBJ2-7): DTGVSQNPRHKITKRGQNVTFRCDPISEHNRLYWYRQTLGQGPEFLTYFQNEAQLEKSRLLSDRFSAERPKGSFSTLEIQRTEQGDSAMYLCASSRDGGYEQYFGPGTRLTVT.

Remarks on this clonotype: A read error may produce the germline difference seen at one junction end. The CDR3, as DNA: TGCGCCAGCAGCCCGCCGGGACAGGGGTACATTCAGTACTTC. This sequence encodes CASSPPGQGYIQYF. V is TRBV11-2 and J is TRBJ2-4, with 10 bases matching TRBD1. The CDR3 has 14 residues. Per the germline V gene, CDR1 is SGHAT and CDR2 is FQNNGV.

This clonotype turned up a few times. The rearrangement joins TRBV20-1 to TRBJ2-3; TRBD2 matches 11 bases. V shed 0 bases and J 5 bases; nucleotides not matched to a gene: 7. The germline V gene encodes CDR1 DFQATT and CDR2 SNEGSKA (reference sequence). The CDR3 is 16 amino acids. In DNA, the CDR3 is TGCAGTGCTAGAGAAATTAGCGGGGGGGCCGGAGATACGCAGTATTTT. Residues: CSAREISGGAGDTQYF.